This entry describes one T cell receptor beta chain. No antigen is known for it. No much larger clone exists at a distance of one base, and base qualities are not known. The data stem from a study of chemoradiotherapy in HPV16-positive cancers (dated by TCRdb to between 2021 and 2024). For the study in its entirety: Candidate HPV-specific T-cell clones and common TCR motifs were defined by functional T-cell assays performed on cells from a couple of HPV16-positive patients. The study asked whether T-cell immunity against the HPV oncoproteins E6 and E7 changes during chemoradiotherapy and whether it affects survival. The candidate HPV-specific TCRs and motifs were subsequently tracked in TCR repertoires obtained from 90 or so patients with HPV-related cancers.

Preparation of the library involved the immunoSEQ multiplex PCR assay. The immuneACCESS repertoire file appears here via TCRdb, limited to in-frame rearrangements. These files lack a portion of the clones; in checked studies, under half of the deficit traces to unresolved V genes, and the cause of the others is not known. Counted in this sample were approximately 13,000 clones; 89% of them appeared once. 22% of the sample belongs to the ten largest clones. Results the study describes overall, beyond this receptor: The survival association was reported for HPV16-positive patients, and the functional definition of HPV-specific T cells was derived from only two HPV16-positive patients. In HPV16-positive patients, expansion of HPV-responsive T cells during chemoradiotherapy was associated with improved recurrence-free survival. Expansion of candidate HPV-specific clones and E7-related TCR motifs was observed in the tumor microenvironment during treatment, whereas no such expansion was observed for non-HPV-specific T cells.

The CDR3 has 14 amino acids, counting the end cysteine and phenylalanine. Only CDR3 DNA is held: 42 bases, read in frame from base 1. Germline trimming amounts to 3 bases on V and 0 bases on J, with 0 as the count of junction bases outside the gene matches. Based on the germline V gene (reference sequence), the CDR1 and CDR2 sequences are LNHNV and YYDKDF. Repertoires were sampled multiple times during chemoradiotherapy, which allowed clonal expansion in the tumor microenvironment to be followed. This sample comprised blood, obtained from a patient who underwent chemoradiotherapy. This receptor was identified in a human donor with HPV-associated anogenital cancer. The rearrangement joined TRBV15 to TRBJ2-7; 9 junctional bases match TRBD1. The DNA sequence reads TGTGCCACCAGCAGGACAGGGGGCTCCTACGAGCAGTACTTC. This is translated as CATSRTGGSYEQYF.